This entry describes one T cell receptor beta chain. This clonotype has at least ten counts. Its antigen is currently not known. One base away there is no much larger clone; base qualities are not given. The germline V gene (reference sequence) gives CDR1 as MNHNY and CDR2 as SVGAGI. A distance of 14 bases separates the germline ends of V and J, which lose 0 bases and 5 bases respectively. The CDR3, cysteine through phenylalanine, is 16 amino acids long. The only DNA kept is the CDR3, 48 bases in frame from the first base. To prepare the library, UMI-ligation and nested PCR was applied. A single-stranded oligonucleotide bearing the Illumina SP2 sequence and a UMI was ligated to the 3' end of the cDNA with T4 RNA ligase 1. PCR1 consisted of 4 cycles (98 degrees C 15 s, 69 degrees C 30 s, 72 degrees C 40 s), and for the beta primer an equimolar mix of RC1.1 and RC1.2 was used to cover TRBC1 and TRBC2. From PCR2 onward, TCR alpha and beta chains were processed separately, and sample indices and Illumina adaptors were added. The UMI was composed of 12 random nucleotides, arranged as two hexamers separated by a spacer, and was positioned after an 8-base spacer. The libraries were sequenced on an Illumina MiSeq using v2 2x251 paired-end chemistry, usually with about eleven samples in each run. PhiX DNA at roughly 5-8% was added to each sequencing library to increase diversity. Per the original workflow: bcl2fastq converted raw reads to FASTQ, and Demultiplexor demultiplexed the reads by dual indices. V and J genes were assigned by Decombinator through tag matching, with a single base-pair mismatch permitted. UMIs were used by Collapsinator to correct both sequencing errors and frequency errors caused by PCR heterogeneity. Decombinator identifiers were converted to nucleotide sequence by CDR3Translator, the sequences were translated to amino acids, and CDR3 was extracted using C- and N-terminal motifs. A cluster of KT2 sequences that shared one unique molecular identifier was counted as a single distinct KT2 TCR. TCRdb ran its own pipeline on the public reads, namely fastp trimming at Q25 and MiXCR clone calling, and kept in-frame beta chains. Merged by CDR3 protein, the rows form single entries marked with the most common genes and DNA. The V and J calls here are based on TCRdb, not the publication. This sample lists tens of thousands of distinct CDR3 sequences; roughly 12% were detected once. The ten biggest clones cover about 10% of the sample.

This sample was taken from a study of quantifying T cell responses using KT2 cells (dated by TCRdb to about 2017). For the wider study: RNA was DNase-treated and reverse transcribed with TCR alpha and beta constant-region primers, mostly using SuperScript III. Under optimum conditions, the efficiency of the T4 ligation step was estimated to be more than 10%. To prevent over-amplification, PCR2 was performed as a SYBR Green qPCR and halted at a predetermined fluorescence threshold. General study outcomes and caveats: The study did not include a side-by-side comparison of this pipeline with other TCR sequencing techniques. KT2 sequences were still detected at the lowest spike-in tested, roughly one KT2 cell per 100,000 PBMC. Saturation was seen in the detection of KT2 sequences when very high numbers of KT2 cells were spiked in. The numbers of KT2 alpha and beta sequences increased linearly with the number of input KT2 cells across several orders of magnitude.

Known numbers of KT2, a T cell clone whose TCR had been sequenced previously, were spiked into unfractionated PBMC to test the sensitivity and accuracy of the pipeline. A range of KT2-to-PBMC ratios was set up by mixing KT2 cells into a fixed number of PBMC. The material sequenced was PBMCs spiked with cells of the T cell clone KT2. This sequence uses TRBV6-6 and TRBJ1-5; the D gene lacks a confident call. The source is a human donor. The CDR3: CASSYSIGPSDQPQHF. The DNA is TGTGCCAGCAGTTACTCGATTGGACCAAGCGATCAGCCCCAGCATTTT.